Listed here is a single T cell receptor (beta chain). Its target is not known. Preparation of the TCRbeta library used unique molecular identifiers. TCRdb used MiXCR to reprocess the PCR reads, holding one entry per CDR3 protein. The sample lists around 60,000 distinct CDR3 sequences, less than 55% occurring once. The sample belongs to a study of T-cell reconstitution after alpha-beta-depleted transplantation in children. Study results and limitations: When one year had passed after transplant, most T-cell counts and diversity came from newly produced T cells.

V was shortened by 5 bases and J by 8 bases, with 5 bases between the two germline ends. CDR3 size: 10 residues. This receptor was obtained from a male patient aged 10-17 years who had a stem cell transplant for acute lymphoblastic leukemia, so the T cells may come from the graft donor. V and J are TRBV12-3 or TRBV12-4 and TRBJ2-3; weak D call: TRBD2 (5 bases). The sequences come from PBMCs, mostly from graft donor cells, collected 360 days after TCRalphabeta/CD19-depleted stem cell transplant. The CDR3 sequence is CASSGGTQYF. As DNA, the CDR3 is TGTGCCAGCAGTGGAGGTACGCAGTATTTT.